This TCR beta chain was found in a study of beta chain features in type 1 diabetes. Overall study findings and caveats: There was a moderate but significant shortening of TCRB CDR3s in all four CD4+ subsets of Type 1 diabetes patients.

Turning to this clone: Antigen unknown.

V was trimmed by 1 base and J by 5 bases, leaving 14 bases between them. The CDR3 sequence is 15 residues long. CDR1 and CDR2 from the germline V gene are SGDLS and YYNGEE. The sequenced template was cDNA made from the entire isolated RNA. Mean read depth for naive, central memory and regulatory T cell samples was about 3.6 million reads. TCRdb's copy holds only in-frame clones and misses some; the assay was immunoSEQ multiplex PCR. The sample has 150,000 or so clones, around 10% seen once. The specimen sequenced was central memory CD4+ T cells from blood. This clonotype was sampled from a man between 18 and 29 years old in good health. V and J are TRBV9 and TRBJ2-3, with a possible D match to TRBD1 (6 bases). CDR3 nucleotide sequence: TGTGCCAGCAGCGTAATTGGCAGGGGAATAGATACGCAGTATTTT. Translated: CASSVIGRGIDTQYF.